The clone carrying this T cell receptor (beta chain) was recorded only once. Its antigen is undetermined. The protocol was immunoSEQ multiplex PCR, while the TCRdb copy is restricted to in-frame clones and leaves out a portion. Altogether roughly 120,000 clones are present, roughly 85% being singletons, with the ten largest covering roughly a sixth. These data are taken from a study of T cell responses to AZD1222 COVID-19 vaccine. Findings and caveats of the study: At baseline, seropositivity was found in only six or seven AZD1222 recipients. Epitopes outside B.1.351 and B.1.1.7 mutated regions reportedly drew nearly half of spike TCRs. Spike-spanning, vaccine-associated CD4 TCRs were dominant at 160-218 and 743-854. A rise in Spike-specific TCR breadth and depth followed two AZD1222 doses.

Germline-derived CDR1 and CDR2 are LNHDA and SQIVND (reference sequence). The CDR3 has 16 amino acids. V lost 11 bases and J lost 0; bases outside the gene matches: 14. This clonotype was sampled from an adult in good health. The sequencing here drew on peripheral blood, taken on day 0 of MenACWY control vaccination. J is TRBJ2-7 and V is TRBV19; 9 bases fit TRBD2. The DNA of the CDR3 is TGTGCCGGGGGGCTAGCGGGAAAAAAAAGCTCCTACGAGCAGTACTTC. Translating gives CAGGLAGKKSSYEQYF.